This T cell receptor beta chain is from a study of cytomegalovirus exposure and HLA in healthy donors. Trimming stripped 1 base from V and 6 bases from J, with 9 bases between. The CDR3 has 13 amino acids. From germline, CDR1 is MNHEY and CDR2 SMNVEV (reference sequence). Comments on this clone: The target antigen is unknown.

Vbeta (60) and Jbeta (13) primers were used in the PCR. The protocol was immunoSEQ multiplex PCR, while the TCRdb copy is restricted to in-frame clones and leaves out a portion. Of over 100,000 clones detected, around 83% appear once; the ten largest clones hold 22%. General study points: The listing of roughly 160 TCR beta chains classed them as cytomegalovirus-associated. Exclusion as indistinguishable affected some V segments, including TRBV6-2 and TRBV6-3.

The specimen sequenced was PBMCs. V is TRBV27 and J is TRBJ1-2; D perhaps matches TRBD1 (6 bases). This TCR was recovered from a man in his thirties or forties in good health and CMV-seropositive. CDR3 amino acids: CASSLYKGDGYTF. CDR3 DNA: TGTGCCAGCAGTTTATATAAGGGGGATGGCTACACCTTC.